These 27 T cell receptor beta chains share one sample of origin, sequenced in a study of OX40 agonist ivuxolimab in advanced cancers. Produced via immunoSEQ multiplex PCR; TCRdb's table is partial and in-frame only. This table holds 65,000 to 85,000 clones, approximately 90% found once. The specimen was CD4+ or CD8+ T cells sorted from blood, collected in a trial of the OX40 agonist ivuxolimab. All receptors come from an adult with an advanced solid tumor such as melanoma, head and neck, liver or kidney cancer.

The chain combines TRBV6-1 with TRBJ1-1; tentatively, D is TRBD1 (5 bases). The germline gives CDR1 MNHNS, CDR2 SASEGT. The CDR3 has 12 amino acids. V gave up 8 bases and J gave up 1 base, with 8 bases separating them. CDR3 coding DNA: TGTGCCAGCCGGGGGGGGAACACTGAAGCTTTCTTT. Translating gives CASRGGNTEAFF.

The CDR3 nucleotides read TGTGCCAGTAGTACAAGGGGGACAAACTATGGCTACACCTTC. Protein product: CASSTRGTNYGYTF. This sequence joins TRBV19 and TRBJ1-2; D is possibly TRBD1 (6 bases). The ends were cut back, 4 bases at V and 2 bases at J, with 11 bases in the middle. This CDR3 is built from 14 residues. Germline V gene data show CDR1 as LNHDA and CDR2 as SQIVND (reference sequence).

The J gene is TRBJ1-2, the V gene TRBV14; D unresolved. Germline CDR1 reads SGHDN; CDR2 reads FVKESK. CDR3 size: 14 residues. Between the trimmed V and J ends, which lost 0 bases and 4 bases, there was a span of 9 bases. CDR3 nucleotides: TGTGCCAGCAGCCAAGAAGAACTGGGCTATGGCTACACCTTC. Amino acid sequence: CASSQEELGYGYTF.

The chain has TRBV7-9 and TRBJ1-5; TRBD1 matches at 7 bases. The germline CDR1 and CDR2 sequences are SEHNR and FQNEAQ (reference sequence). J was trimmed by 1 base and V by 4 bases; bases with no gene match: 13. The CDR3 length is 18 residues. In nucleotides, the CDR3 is TGTGCCAGCAGCTCCCGTCGTCTCGGACAGGTGAGCAATCAGCCCCAGCATTTT. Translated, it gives CASSSRRLGQVSNQPQHF.

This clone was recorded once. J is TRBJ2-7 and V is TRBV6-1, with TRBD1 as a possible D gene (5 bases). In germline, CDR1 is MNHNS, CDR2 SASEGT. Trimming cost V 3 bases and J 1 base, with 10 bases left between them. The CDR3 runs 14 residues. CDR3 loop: CASSDSGLSYEQYF. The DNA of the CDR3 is TGTGCCAGCAGTGACTCAGGGTTATCCTACGAGCAGTACTTC.

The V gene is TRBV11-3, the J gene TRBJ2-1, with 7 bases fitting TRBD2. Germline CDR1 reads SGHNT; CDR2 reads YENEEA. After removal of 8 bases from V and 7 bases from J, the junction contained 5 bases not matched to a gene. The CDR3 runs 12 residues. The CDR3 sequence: CASGGVGNEQFF. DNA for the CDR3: TGTGCCAGCGGGGGGGTAGGGAATGAGCAGTTCTTC.

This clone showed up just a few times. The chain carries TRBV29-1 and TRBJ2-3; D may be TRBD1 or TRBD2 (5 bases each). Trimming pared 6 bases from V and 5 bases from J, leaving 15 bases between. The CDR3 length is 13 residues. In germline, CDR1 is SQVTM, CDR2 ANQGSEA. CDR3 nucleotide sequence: TGCAGCGTCCTAGGAACGAGGGGAGATACGCAGTATTTT. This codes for CSVLGTRGDTQYF.

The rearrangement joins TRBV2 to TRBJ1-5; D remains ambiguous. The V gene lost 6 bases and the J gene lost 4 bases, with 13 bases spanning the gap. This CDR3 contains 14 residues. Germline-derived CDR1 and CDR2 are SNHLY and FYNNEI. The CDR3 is CASSETSDNQPQHF. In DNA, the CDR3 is TGTGCCAGCAGCGAAACCTCGGATAATCAGCCCCAGCATTTT.

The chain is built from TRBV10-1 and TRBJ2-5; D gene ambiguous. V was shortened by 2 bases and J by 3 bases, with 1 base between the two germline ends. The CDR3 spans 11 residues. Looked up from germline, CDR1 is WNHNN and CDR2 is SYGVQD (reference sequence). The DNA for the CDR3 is TGCGCCAGCAGTGAGGAAGAGACCCAGTACTTC. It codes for CASSEEETQYF.

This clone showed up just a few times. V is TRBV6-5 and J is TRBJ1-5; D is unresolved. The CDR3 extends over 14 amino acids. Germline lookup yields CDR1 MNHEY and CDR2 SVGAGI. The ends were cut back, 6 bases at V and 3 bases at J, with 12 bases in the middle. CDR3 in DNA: TGTGCCAGCAGACCAGTCTCCTCCAATCAGCCCCAGCATTTT. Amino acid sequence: CASRPVSSNQPQHF.

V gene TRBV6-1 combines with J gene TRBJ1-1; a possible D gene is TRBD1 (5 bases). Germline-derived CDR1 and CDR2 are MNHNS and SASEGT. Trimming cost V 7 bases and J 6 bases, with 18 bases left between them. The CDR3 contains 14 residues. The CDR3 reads CASTNPGGVSEAFF. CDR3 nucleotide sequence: TGTGCCAGCACTAACCCGGGAGGGGTCTCTGAAGCTTTCTTT.

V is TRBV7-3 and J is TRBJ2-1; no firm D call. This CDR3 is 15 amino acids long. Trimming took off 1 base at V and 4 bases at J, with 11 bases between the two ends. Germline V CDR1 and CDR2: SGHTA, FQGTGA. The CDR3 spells CASSLRGGSYNEQFF. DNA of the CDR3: TGTGCCAGCAGCTTAAGGGGTGGTAGTTACAATGAGCAGTTCTTC.

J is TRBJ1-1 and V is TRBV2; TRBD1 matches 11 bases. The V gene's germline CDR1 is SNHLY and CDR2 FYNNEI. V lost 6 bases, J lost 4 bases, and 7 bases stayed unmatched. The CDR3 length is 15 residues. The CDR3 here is CASRGTGTGGTEAFF. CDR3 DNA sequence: TGTGCCAGCAGAGGGACCGGGACAGGGGGCACTGAAGCTTTCTTT.

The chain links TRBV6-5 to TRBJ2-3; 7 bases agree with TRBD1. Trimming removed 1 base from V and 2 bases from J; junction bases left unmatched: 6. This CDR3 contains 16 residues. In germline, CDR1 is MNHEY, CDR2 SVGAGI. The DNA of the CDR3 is TGTGCCAGCAGTTACTTGAGACAGGGATACACAGATACGCAGTATTTT. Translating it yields CASSYLRQGYTDTQYF.

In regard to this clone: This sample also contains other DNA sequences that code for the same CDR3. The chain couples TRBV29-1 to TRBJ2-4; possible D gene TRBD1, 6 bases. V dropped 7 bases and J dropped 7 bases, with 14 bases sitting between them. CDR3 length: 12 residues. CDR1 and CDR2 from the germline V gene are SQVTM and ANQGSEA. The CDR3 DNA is TGCAGCGCTGGTGGGCAGGGGAACATTCAGTACTTC. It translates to CSAGGQGNIQYF.

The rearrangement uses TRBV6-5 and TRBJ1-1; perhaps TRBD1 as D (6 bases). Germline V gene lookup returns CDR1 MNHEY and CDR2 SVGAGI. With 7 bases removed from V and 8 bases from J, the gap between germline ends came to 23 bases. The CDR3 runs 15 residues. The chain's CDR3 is CASTYTGGAALEAFF. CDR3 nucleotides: TGTGCCAGCACCTATACGGGGGGGGCAGCTCTAGAAGCTTTCTTT.

CDR3 bases: TGCAGCGTCCGACAGGGGCCGAACACTGAAGCTTTCTTT. It is translated as CSVRQGPNTEAFF. The chain uses TRBV29-1 and TRBJ1-1; 8 nucleotides agree with TRBD1. CDR1 SQVTM and CDR2 ANQGSEA come from the germline V gene. The V segment lost 6 bases and the J segment 1 base; nucleotides outside the gene matches: 4. The CDR3 is 13 amino acids. The full variable domain, completed using reference TRBV29-1 and TRBJ1-1, is SAVISQKPSRDICQRGTSLTIQCQVDSQVTMMFWYRQQPGQSLTLIATANQGSEATYESGFVIDKFPISRPNLTFSTLTVSNMSPEDSSIYLCSVRQGPNTEAFFGQGTRLTVV.

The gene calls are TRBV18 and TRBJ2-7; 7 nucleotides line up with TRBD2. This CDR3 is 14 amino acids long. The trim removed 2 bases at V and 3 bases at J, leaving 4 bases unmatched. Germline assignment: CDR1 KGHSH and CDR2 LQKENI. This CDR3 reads CASSPVSGVYEQYF. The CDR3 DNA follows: TGTGCCAGCTCACCAGTAAGCGGGGTCTACGAGCAGTACTTC.

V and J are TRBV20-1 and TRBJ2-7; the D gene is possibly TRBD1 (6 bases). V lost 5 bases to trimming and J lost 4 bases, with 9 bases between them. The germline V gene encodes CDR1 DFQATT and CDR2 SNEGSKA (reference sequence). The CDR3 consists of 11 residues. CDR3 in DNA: TGCAGTGCTTTGGACAGTTACGAGCAGTACTTC. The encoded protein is CSALDSYEQYF.

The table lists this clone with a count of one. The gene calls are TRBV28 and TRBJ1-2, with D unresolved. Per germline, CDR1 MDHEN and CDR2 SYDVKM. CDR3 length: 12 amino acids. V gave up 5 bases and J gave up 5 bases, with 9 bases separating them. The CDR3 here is CASSQGRYGYTF. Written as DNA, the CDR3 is TGTGCCAGCAGTCAAGGACGGTATGGCTACACCTTC.

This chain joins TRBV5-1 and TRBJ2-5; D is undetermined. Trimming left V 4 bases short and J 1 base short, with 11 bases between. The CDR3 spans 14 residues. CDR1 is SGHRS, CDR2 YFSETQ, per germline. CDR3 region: CASSLVTVQETQYF. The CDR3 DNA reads TGCGCCAGCAGCCTAGTCACAGTCCAAGAGACCCAGTACTTC. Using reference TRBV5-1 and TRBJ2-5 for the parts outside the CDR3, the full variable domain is KAGVTQTPRYLIKTRGQQVTLSCSPISGHRSVSWYQQTPGQGLQFLFEYFSETQRNKGNFPGRFSGRQFSNSRSEMNVSTLELGDSALYLCASSLVTVQETQYFGPGTRLLVL.

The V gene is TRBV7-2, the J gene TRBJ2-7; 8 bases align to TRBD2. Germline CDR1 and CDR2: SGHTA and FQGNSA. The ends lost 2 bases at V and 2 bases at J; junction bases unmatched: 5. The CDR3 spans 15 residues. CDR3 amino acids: CASSLITGGTYEQYF. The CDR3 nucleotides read TGTGCCAGCAGCTTAATTACGGGGGGGACCTACGAGCAGTACTTC.

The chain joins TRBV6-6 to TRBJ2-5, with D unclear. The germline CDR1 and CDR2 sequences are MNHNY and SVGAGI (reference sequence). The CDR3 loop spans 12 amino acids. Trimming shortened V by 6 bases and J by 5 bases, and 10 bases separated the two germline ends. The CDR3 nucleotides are TGTGCCAGCAGCACTGTCGGCGAGACCCAGTACTTC. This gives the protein CASSTVGETQYF.

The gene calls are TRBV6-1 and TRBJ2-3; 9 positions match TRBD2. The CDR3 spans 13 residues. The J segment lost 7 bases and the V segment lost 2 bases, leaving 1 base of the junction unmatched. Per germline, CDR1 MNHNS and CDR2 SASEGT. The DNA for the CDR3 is TGTGCCAGCAGTGAACTAGCGGGGTATACGCAGTATTTT. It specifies CASSELAGYTQYF.

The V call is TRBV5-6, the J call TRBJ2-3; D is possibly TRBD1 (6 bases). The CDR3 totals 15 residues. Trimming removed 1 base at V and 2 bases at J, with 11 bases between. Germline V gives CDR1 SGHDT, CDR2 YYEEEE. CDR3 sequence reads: CASSLRQDFTDTQYF. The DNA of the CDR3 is TGTGCCAGCAGCTTGAGACAGGACTTCACAGATACGCAGTATTTT.

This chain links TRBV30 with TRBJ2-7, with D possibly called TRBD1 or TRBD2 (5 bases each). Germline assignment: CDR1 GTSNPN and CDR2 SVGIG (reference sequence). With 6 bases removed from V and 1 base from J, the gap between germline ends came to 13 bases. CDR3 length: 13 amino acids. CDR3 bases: TGTGCCTGCTCGAGGGGCCGGTCCTACGAGCAGTACTTC. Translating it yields CACSRGRSYEQYF.

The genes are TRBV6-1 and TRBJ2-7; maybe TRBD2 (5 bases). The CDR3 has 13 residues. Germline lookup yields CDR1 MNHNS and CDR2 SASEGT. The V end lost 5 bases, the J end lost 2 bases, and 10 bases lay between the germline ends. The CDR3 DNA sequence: TGTGCCAGCAGTTCACTAGGACCCTACGAGCAGTACTTC. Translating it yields CASSSLGPYEQYF.